This T cell receptor (beta chain) was retrieved from a study of memory CD4+ T cells and cytomegalovirus serostatus. Points from the study as a whole: Suggested: most of the CMV-linked TCR signature lies in CD4+ memory cells.

Libraries were prepared by immunoSEQ multiplex PCR; TCRdb keeps only in-frame clonotypes and omits some of them. The sample has about 41,000 clones, more than 75% seen once. Germline CDR1 reads SGHVS; CDR2 reads FQNEAQ. The germline V and J ends were trimmed by 5 bases and 1 base, with 12 bases remaining between them. The CDR3 totals 16 residues. The sort gate was single viable CD3+CD4+CD8-CD45RO+ cells for memory CD4+ T cells. For this clone: Its antigen remains unknown.

The clonotype was recovered from an adult in good health and CMV-seronegative. Material: memory CD4+ T cells from blood. V usage is TRBV7-8 and J usage is TRBJ1-6; tentatively, D is TRBD1 (6 bases). CDR3 loop: CASSPYRVSYNSPLHF. DNA for the CDR3: TGTGCCAGCAGCCCATACAGGGTATCCTATAATTCACCCCTCCACTTT.